Included here is one TCR beta chain sequence, with context. Its recognized antigen is unknown. No clone much larger than this one lies a single base away; base qualities are absent. For roughly 5 healthy donors, CD8+ T cells were sorted from blood, dermis and epidermis, and the TCR beta CDR3 regions of these cells were analysed. Both blood and skin samples were provided by each TCR-sequenced donor, and all TCR-sequenced donors were healthy individuals. Sorting was used to isolate CD8+ T cell populations ahead of TCR beta sequencing. The record originates from a study of CD49a tissue-resident CD8 T cells in human skin (dated by TCRdb to 2015 to 2018). With respect to the entire study: The study examined tissue-resident memory CD8+ T cell subsets in human skin defined by CD49a, CD69 and CD103 expression.

The CDR3 numbers 14 residues from cysteine through phenylalanine. Only CDR3 DNA is held: 42 bases, read in frame from base 1. V is reduced by 1 base and J by 5 bases, leaving a spacing of 8 bases between them. The germline V gene (reference sequence) gives CDR1 as SEHNR and CDR2 as FQNEAQ. The library came from the immunoSEQ multiplex PCR assay. As for the original processing: Across the sorted blood, dermal and epidermal CD8+ T cell populations, TCR V beta family usage frequencies were compared. Entries here come from immuneACCESS through TCRdb and include only in-frame sequences with V and J called. Some clones fail to appear in such tables; in the studies checked, an unresolved V gene covers under half of the shortfall, and the cause of the remainder is unknown. V, J and clone size derive from that table, while D and trimming were established from the DNA sequence. In this sample the table shows some 900 clones, about 61% of which occur a single time. Clones ranked in the top ten supply 40% to 50% of the sample.

Sample: CLA- CD8+ effector memory T cells sorted from blood. This sequence originates from a human donor in good health. The sequence links TRBV7-9 to TRBJ2-2, with the D segment identity uncertain. In nucleotides, the sequence is TGTGCCAGCAGCTTAGTGGCCGGGACCGGGGAGCTGTTTTTT. The encoded protein is CASSLVAGTGELFF.